Listed here is a single T cell receptor beta chain. Antigen: not known. Each CDR3 protein is one row after TCRdb ran MiXCR on the reads. The sample consists of more than 140,000 distinct CDR3 sequences, 5% to 6.5% of them appearing once. These data come from a study of T cell repertoires in cytomegalovirus infection. Study-level background: Indications of both CMV infection and matching HLA type were provided by public TCR beta signatures. Whole-study results and caveats: In two of eight donors, the top clonotype was HLA-C-restricted CMV-specific.

Germline CDR1 and CDR2: SGHVS and FQNEAQ. This CDR3 is built from 13 residues. Trimming left V 6 bases short and J 1 base short, with 9 bases between. What was sequenced was PBMCs. The genes are TRBV7-8 and TRBJ1-1; TRBD1 might be the D (5 bases). The TCR originated in a human donor in good health (CMV status not recorded). Some clones in this sample may be carry-over from other donors' samples. As DNA, the CDR3 is TGTGCCAGCAGTTCACAGGAGAACACTGAAGCTTTCTTT. It yields the protein CASSSQENTEAFF.